The 8 T cell receptor beta chains in this list originate from one sample, sequenced in a study of cytomegalovirus exposure and HLA in healthy donors (dated by TCRdb to 2017 to 2019). Library construction relied on the immunoSEQ multiplex PCR assay. For the multiplex PCR, a mixture combining 60 forward primers for TCR Vbeta segments and 13 reverse primers for TCR Jbeta segments was used. TCRdb re-hosts the immuneACCESS table, in-frame sequences only. Its copies lack some clones; in the studies checked, an unresolved V gene accounts for under half of them, and the cause for the rest is not known. This sample comprises about 270,000 clones, 65% to 85% of them detected only once. The top ten clonotypes cover around 2.3% of the sample. Sequenced material: PBMCs. Receptor source: a female donor in good health and CMV-seronegative.

This clone was seen only a few times. The rearrangement uses TRBV23-1 and TRBJ1-4; D gene unclear. TRBV23-1 is given ORF status, its function remaining uncertain. Trimming removed 4 bases from V and 6 bases from J, with 15 bases in between. This CDR3 is built from 15 residues. CDR3 amino acids: CASSPLTVTDEKLFF. The DNA for the CDR3 is TGCGCCAGCAGTCCGCTAACAGTAACCGATGAAAAACTGTTTTTT.

About this clone itself: This sample also contains other DNA sequences that code for the same CDR3. The chain recombines TRBV4-1 with TRBJ2-3; a possible D gene is TRBD2 (6 bases). There are 12 residues in the CDR3. Germline CDR1 is MGHRA and CDR2 is YSYEKL. Between the trimmed V and J ends, which lost 1 base and 8 bases, there was a span of 7 bases. In DNA, the CDR3 is TGCGCCAGCAGCCAAGGGCGGGGTACGCAGTATTTT. Translating it yields CASSQGRGTQYF.

The V and J genes are TRBV5-6 and TRBJ2-2; D gene uncertain. The CDR3 is 16 amino acids. The germline gives CDR1 SGHDT, CDR2 YYEEEE. With 6 bases removed from V and 0 bases from J, the gap between germline ends came to 15 bases. CDR3 sequence (DNA): TGTGCCAGCAAGAGAGTCGGGTCGACGAACACCGGGGAGCTGTTTTTT. This encodes CASKRVGSTNTGELFF.

The V call is TRBV11-3, the J call TRBJ2-7; TRBD2 matches at 10 bases. Germline CDR1 is SGHNT and CDR2 is YENEEA. The CDR3 runs to 12 residues. The ends lost 8 bases at V and 4 bases at J; junction bases unmatched: 2. CDR3 region: CASGTSVYEQYF. DNA of the CDR3: TGTGCCAGCGGGACTAGCGTTTACGAGCAGTACTTC.

This chain uses TRBV5-8 with TRBJ2-3; the D gene is possibly TRBD2 (5 bases). V was shortened by 4 bases and J by 7 bases, with 10 bases between the two germline ends. Germline loops: CDR1 SGHTS, CDR2 YDEGEE. CDR3 length equals 12 residues. The CDR3 nucleotides are TGTGCCAGCAGCGGGAGAGCTAATACGCAGTATTTT. It codes for CASSGRANTQYF.

This chain uses TRBV6-1 with TRBJ1-1; 8 bases fit TRBD1. V was pared by 11 bases and J by 7 bases, with 12 bases of the junction left unmatched. Germline CDR1 and CDR2: MNHNS and SASEGT. The CDR3 consists of 13 residues. CDR3 nucleotides: TGTGCCGTAGAGGGACAGGAGGTGGTTGAAGCTTTCTTT. It encodes CAVEGQEVVEAFF.

The V gene is TRBV2, the J gene TRBJ2-2; D possibly corresponds to TRBD1 (5 bases). V was pared by 10 bases and J by 0 bases, with 9 bases between. Germline values: CDR1 SNHLY, CDR2 FYNNEI. The CDR3 runs 13 residues. The CDR3 loop is CATRTTNTGELFF. CDR3 coding DNA: TGTGCCACCCGGACAACGAACACCGGGGAGCTGTTTTTT.

The gene calls are TRBV28 and TRBJ2-7; 10 nucleotides agree with TRBD2. The CDR3 runs 16 residues. The J segment lost 1 base and the V segment lost 7 bases, leaving 10 bases of the junction unmatched. Per germline, CDR1 MDHEN and CDR2 SYDVKM. CDR3 DNA sequence: TGTGCCAGCAAAAAAACCCTAGCGGGGGCTTCCTACGAGCAGTACTTC. Amino acids: CASKKTLAGASYEQYF. The variable domain in full, completed from reference TRBV28 and TRBJ2-7, reads DVKVTQSSRYLVKRTGEKVFLECVQDMDHENMFWYRQDPGLGLRLIYFSYDVKMKEKGDIPEGYSVSREKKERFSLILESASTNQTSMYLCASKKTLAGASYEQYFGPGTRLTVT.